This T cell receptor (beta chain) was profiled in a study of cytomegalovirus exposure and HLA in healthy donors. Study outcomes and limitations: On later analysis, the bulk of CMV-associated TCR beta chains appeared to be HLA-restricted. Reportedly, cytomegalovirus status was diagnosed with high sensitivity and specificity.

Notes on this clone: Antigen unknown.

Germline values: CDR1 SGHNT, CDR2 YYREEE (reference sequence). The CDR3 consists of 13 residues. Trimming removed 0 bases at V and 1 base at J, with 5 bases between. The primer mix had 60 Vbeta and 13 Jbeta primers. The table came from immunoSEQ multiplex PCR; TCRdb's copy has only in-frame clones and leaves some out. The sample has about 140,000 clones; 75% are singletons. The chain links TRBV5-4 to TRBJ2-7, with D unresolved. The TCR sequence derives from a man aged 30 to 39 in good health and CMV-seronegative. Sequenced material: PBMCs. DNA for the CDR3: TGTGCCAGCAGCTTGGGGCAGTCCTACGAGCAGTACTTC. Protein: CASSLGQSYEQYF.